What follows is one T cell receptor (beta chain) and its context. Antigen specificity is unknown. Blood got drawn at baseline, again on cycle 4 day 1, and then on cycle 7 day 1. The repertoire was sequenced with immunoSEQ multiplex PCR; TCRdb's copy has only in-frame clones and lacks some. The sample records some 87,000 clones, approximately 95% being singletons. Per germline, CDR1 SGHVS and CDR2 FNYEAQ. V lost 6 bases and J lost 9, with 15 bases in between. The CDR3 covers 13 residues. The data were taken from a study of OX40 agonist ivuxolimab in advanced cancers. Overall study findings and caveats: CD8+ T cells were the subset that, on average, had more expanded clones than CD4+. A proportion of nonresponders additionally exhibited low normalized T-cell clonal expansion.

The sample was CD4+ or CD8+ T cells sorted from blood, taken in a trial of the OX40 agonist ivuxolimab. The source of this sequence is an adult with an advanced solid tumor such as melanoma, head and neck, liver or kidney cancer. This chain joins TRBV7-6 and TRBJ2-1; D remains ambiguous. CDR3 coding DNA: TGTGCCAGCAGTCCTACTACCCTCGGTGAGCAGTTCTTC. This sequence encodes CASSPTTLGEQFF.